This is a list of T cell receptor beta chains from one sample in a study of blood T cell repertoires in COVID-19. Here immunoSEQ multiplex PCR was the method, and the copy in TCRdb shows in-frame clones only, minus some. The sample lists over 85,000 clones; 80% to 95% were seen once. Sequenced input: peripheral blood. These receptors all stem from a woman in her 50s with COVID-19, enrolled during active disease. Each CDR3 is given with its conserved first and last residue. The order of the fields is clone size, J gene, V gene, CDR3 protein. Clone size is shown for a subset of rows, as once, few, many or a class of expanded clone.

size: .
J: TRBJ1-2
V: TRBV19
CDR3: CASSTTGTGGLGGYTF

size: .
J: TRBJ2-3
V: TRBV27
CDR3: CASSLKRGGTDTQYF

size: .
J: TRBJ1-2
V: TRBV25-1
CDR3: CASSERGFYGYTF

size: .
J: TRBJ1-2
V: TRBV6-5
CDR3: CASSWDRGDRGYTF

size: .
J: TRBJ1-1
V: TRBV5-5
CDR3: CASSLWNMRDGAFF

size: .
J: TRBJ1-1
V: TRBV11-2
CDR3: CASSLAHRGLVTEAFF

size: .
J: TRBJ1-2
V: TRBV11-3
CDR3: CASSAHQEGSDGYTF

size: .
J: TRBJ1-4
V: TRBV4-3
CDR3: CASSQSPLPTGVDEKLFF

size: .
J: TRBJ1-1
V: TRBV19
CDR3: CASITRNTEAFF

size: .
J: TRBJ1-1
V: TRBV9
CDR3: CASSVGRGFDTEAFF

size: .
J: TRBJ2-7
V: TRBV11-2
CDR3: CASSPRQGPYEQYF

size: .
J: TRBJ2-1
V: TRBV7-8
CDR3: CASSPEGSGLGSNEQFF

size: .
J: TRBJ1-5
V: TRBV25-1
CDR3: CASTTTGEGQPQHF

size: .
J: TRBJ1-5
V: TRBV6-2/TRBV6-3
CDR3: CASSYSGDFSNQPQHF

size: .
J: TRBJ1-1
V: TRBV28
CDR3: CASTTERGLNTEAFF

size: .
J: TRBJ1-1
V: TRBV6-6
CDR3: CASTWRGSAFF

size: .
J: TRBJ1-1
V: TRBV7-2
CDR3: CASSLVWGRNTEAFF

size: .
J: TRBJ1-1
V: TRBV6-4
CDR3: CASSVEENTEAFF

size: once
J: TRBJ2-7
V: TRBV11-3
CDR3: CASNRDSYEQYF

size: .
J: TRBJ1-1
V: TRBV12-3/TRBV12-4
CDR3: CASSLGRVTEAFF

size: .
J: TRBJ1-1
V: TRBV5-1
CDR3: CASSRDGLTAEAFF

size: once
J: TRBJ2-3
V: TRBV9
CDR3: CASSVDPGAGGGTDTQYF

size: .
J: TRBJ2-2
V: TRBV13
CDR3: CASSLGDRVQLTGELFF

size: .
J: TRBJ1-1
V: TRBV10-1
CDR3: CASREDRGASTEAFF

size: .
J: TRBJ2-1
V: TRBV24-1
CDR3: CATSAYNEQFF